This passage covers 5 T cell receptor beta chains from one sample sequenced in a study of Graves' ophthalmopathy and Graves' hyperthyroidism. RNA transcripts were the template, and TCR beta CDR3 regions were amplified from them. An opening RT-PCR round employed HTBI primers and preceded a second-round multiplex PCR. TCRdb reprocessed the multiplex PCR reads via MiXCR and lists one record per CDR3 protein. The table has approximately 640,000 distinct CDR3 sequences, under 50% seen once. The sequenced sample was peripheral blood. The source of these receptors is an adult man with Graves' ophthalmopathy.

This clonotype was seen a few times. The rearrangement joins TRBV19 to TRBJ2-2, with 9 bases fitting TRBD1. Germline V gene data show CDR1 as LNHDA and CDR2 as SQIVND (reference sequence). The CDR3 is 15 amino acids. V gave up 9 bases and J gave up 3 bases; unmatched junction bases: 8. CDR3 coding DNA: TGTGCCAGCGCTATTGACAGGGGGGACACCGGGGAGCTGTTTTTT. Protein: CASAIDRGDTGELFF.

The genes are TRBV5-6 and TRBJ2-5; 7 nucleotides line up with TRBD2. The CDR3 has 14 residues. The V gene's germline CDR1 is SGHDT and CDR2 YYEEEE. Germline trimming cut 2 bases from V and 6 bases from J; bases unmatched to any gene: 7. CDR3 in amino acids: CASSFGGGTKTQYF. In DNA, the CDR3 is TGTGCCAGCAGCTTTGGCGGGGGAACAAAGACCCAGTACTTC. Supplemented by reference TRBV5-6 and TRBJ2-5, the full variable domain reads DAGVTQSPTHLIKTRGQQVTLRCSPKSGHDTVSWYQQALGQGPQFIFQYYEEEERQRGNFPDRFSGHQFPNYSSELNVNALLLGDSALYLCASSFGGGTKTQYFGPGTRLLVL.

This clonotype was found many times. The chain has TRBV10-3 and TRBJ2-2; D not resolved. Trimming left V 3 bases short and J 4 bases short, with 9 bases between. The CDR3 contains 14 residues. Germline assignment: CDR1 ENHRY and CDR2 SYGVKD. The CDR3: CAISDTALTGELFF. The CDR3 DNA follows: TGTGCCATCAGTGACACAGCTCTCACCGGGGAGCTGTTTTTT.

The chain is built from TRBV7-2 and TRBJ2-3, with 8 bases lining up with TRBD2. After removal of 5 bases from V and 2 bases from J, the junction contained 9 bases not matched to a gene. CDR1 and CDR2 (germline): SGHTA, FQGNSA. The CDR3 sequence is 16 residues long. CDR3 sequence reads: CASSPGPAGATDTQYF. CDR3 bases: TGTGCCAGCAGCCCAGGGCCAGCGGGGGCCACAGATACGCAGTATTTT.

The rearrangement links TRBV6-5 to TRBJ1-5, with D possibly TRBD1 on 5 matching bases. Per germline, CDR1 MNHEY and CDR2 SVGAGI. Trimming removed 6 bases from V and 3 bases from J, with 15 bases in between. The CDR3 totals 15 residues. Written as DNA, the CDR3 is TGTGCCAGCAGCCGACTCCGGGACCTCAATCAGCCCCAGCATTTT. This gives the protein CASSRLRDLNQPQHF.